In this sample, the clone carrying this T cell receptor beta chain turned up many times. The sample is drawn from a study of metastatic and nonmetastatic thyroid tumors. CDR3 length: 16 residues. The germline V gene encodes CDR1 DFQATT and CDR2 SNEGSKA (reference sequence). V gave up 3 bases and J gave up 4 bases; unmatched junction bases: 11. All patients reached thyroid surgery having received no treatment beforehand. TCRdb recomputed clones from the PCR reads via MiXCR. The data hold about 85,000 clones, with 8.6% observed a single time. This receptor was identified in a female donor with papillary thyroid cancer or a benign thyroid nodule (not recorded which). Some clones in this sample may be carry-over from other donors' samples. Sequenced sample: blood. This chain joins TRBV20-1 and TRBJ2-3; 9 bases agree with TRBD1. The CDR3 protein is CSARDLSGQGPDTQYF. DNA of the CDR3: TGCAGTGCTAGGGACCTCTCGGGACAGGGACCAGATACGCAGTATTTT.